These 10 T cell receptor beta chains were sequenced from one sample in a study of blood T cell repertoires in COVID-19. Generated by immunoSEQ multiplex PCR, the TCRdb table keeps only in-frame clones and is missing some. The sample contains about 260,000 clones, approximately 88% of which appear only once. The specimen was PBMCs or T cells enriched from blood (not recorded which). These receptors came from a woman in her thirties or forties with acute COVID-19.

The V gene is TRBV12-3 or TRBV12-4, the J gene TRBJ1-2; possible D gene TRBD1, 6 bases. Trimming took off 3 bases at V and 7 bases at J, with 12 bases between the two ends. The CDR3 is 13 amino acids. CDR3 nucleotides: TGTGCCAGCAGTTTTCTGCCAGGGGCTGGCTACACCTTC. This encodes CASSFLPGAGYTF.

The V and J genes are TRBV6-2 or TRBV6-3 and TRBJ1-1; 7 nucleotides line up with TRBD1. With V trimmed by 4 bases and J by 1 base, 6 bases remained unmatched. Germline V gives CDR1 MNHEY, CDR2 SVGEGT. The CDR3 sequence is 15 residues long. The CDR3 is CASSSTGVPNTEAFF. Written as DNA, the CDR3 is TGTGCCAGCAGTTCAACAGGGGTCCCGAACACTGAAGCTTTCTTT.

A note on this clone: The same CDR3 arises from other DNA sequences in this sample as well. The gene calls are TRBV5-1 and TRBJ1-1, with a possible D match to TRBD1 (6 bases). The germline V gene encodes CDR1 SGHRS and CDR2 YFSETQ. The CDR3 contains 13 residues. The V end lost 2 bases, the J end lost 1 base, and 6 bases lay between the germline ends. The chain's CDR3 is CASSLQGNTEAFF. CDR3 DNA sequence: TGCGCCAGCAGCTTACAGGGGAACACTGAAGCTTTCTTT.

This sequence joins TRBV28 and TRBJ2-1; TRBD1 is a possible D gene (5 bases). The germline CDR1 and CDR2 sequences are MDHEN and SYDVKM. The CDR3 covers 14 residues. The V end was cut by 5 bases, the J end by 10 bases, with 18 bases between. The CDR3 loop is CASSPTVAGPEQFF. The CDR3 DNA reads as TGTGCCAGCAGTCCGACCGTGGCAGGGCCCGAGCAGTTCTTC.

The genes are TRBV2 and TRBJ2-5, with D perhaps matching TRBD1 (5 bases). CDR3 size: 19 residues. V was pared by 3 bases and J by 0 bases, with 23 bases between. The germline gives CDR1 SNHLY, CDR2 FYNNEI. The CDR3 spells CASSDDYQGSPLNQETQYF. The CDR3 nucleotides read TGTGCCAGCAGTGACGATTACCAGGGATCGCCGCTCAACCAAGAGACCCAGTACTTC.

This chain connects TRBV7-9 to TRBJ2-1, with TRBD2 identical over 11 bases. The length of the CDR3 is 18 residues. CDR1 SEHNR and CDR2 FQNEAQ come from the germline V gene (reference sequence). J gave up 6 bases and V 1 base, and 11 bases lay outside the gene matches. DNA for the CDR3: TGTGCCAGCAGCTTAGTGGGGGCCGGGACTAGCGGAACCAATGAGCAGTTCTTC. It is translated as CASSLVGAGTSGTNEQFF.

The chain recombines TRBV27 with TRBJ1-6, with D hard to call. V gave up 2 bases and J gave up 0 bases, with 11 bases separating them. The V gene's germline CDR1 is MNHEY and CDR2 SMNVEV (reference sequence). The CDR3 is 17 residues long. CDR3 loop: CASSLSLGSSYNSPLHF. CDR3 nucleotide sequence: TGTGCCAGCAGTTTAAGCCTGGGGAGCTCCTATAATTCACCCCTCCACTTT.

The chain uses TRBV5-5 and TRBJ2-1; 12 nucleotides line up with TRBD2. V trimming: 4 bases; J trimming: 8 bases; junction bases outside the gene matches: 13. Germline CDR1 SGHKS, CDR2 YYEKEE (reference sequence). The CDR3 totals 17 residues. CDR3 nucleotides: TGTGCCAGCAGCACCTCCGGGACTAGCGGGTTTCGCGATGAGCAGTTCTTC. This translates into CASSTSGTSGFRDEQFF.

CDR3 residues: CASSSTGLAGEGGELFF. In DNA form, the CDR3 reads TGTGCCAGCAGCTCGACGGGACTAGCGGGAGAAGGAGGGGAGCTGTTTTTT. The V call is TRBV9, the J call TRBJ2-2; 14 positions agree with TRBD2. J gave up 8 bases and V 4 bases, and 10 bases lay outside the gene matches. Germline V gene data show CDR1 as SGDLS and CDR2 as YYNGEE. The CDR3 consists of 17 residues.

The chain uses TRBV4-2 and TRBJ2-1; D not resolved. The CDR3 extends over 16 amino acids. V lost 1 base to trimming and J lost 0 bases, with 10 bases between them. Germline CDR1 and CDR2: LGHNA and YNFKEQ. The CDR3 DNA reads as TGTGCCAGCAGCCAAGCGGCGGAAACCTCCTACAATGAGCAGTTCTTC. It codes for CASSQAAETSYNEQFF.